This TCR beta chain was retrieved from a study of blood T cell repertoires in COVID-19. As originally analysed: Cell counts per sample came from amplifying reference gene primers. The method was immunoSEQ multiplex PCR; TCRdb's version includes in-frame clones alone and lacks a portion of them. For V, J and clone size, that table is used; D and trimming come from the DNA. The data show more than 80,000 clones, with 80% to 85% seen just once and roughly 30% held by the top ten. This CDR3 comprises 15 residues. Germline V gene sequence: CDR1 MGHRA, CDR2 YSYEKL. Trimming at V came to 0 bases and at J to 4 bases, leaving 3 bases not matched to a gene.

This TCR derives from a woman of 80 years or more with active or convalescent COVID-19. This chain connects TRBV4-1 to TRBJ2-3; 8 positions match TRBD1. The sequenced sample was peripheral blood. Written as DNA, the CDR3 is TGCGCCAGCAGCCAAGACCCACAGGGGGCAGATACGCAGTATTTT. This sequence encodes CASSQDPQGADTQYF.